Listed below are T cell receptor beta chains from one sample, sequenced in a study of tumor and adjacent non-tumor tissue in lung cancer. TCRdb re-derived calls from the multiplex PCR reads in MiXCR, one entry per CDR3 protein. The repertoire holds over 100,000 distinct CDR3 sequences, with roughly 80% as singletons. The sample comprised lung tumor tissue. The receptors were sampled from a woman aged 60-70 years with non-small cell lung cancer. The CDR3 runs from the conserved cysteine through the conserved F or W. The order of the fields is J gene, D gene, V gene, clone size, CDR3 length, CDR3 DNA, CDR3 protein. D genes are given only for firm matches. Clone size is shown for a subset of rows, as once, few, many or a class of expanded clone.

TRBJ1-2 | NA | TRBV28 | NA | 15 | TGTGACAGCAGTATCAGAGGGGGGGGTCTCTATGGCTACACCTTC | CDSSIRGGGLYGYTF
TRBJ2-3 | NA | TRBV12-3/TRBV12-4 | NA | 16 | TGTGACAGCAGCCCCCCCAGGGTCGGGGGCACAGATACGCAGTATTTT | CDSSPPRVGGTDTQYF
TRBJ2-2 | NA | TRBV11-2 | NA | 17 | TGTGCCAGCAGCTCTCCTCAGGGGGGGCTGAACACCGGGGAACTGTTTTTT | CASSSPQGGLNTGELFF
TRBJ1-2 | NA | TRBV11-3 | many | 12 | TGTGCCAGCAGCCTGGGGGACGGAGGCTACACCTTC | CASSLGDGGYTF
TRBJ2-3 | TRBD2 | TRBV6-1 | NA | 14 | TGTGCCAGCAGTGTACGGGAGGACATAGATACGCAGTACTTT | CASSVREDIDTQYF
TRBJ2-2 | NA | TRBV20-1 | NA | 12 | TGCAGTGCTAACGGACAGACCGGGGATCCGTTTTTT | CSANGQTGDPFF
TRBJ2-1 | TRBD1 | TRBV11-1 | NA | 16 | TGTGCCAGCAACTTCACCGACAGGGCGGAGTCCAATGAGCAGTTCTTC | CASNFTDRAESNEQFF
TRBJ1-3 | NA | TRBV6-5 | NA | 12 | TGTGCCAGTGAGGGAGGGGGAAACACCATATATTTT | CASEGGGNTIYF
TRBJ2-2 | NA | TRBV11-2 | NA | 12 | TGTGTTAGCAGCGCGGACACCGGGGAGCTGTTTTTT | CVSSADTGELFF
TRBJ2-3 | NA | TRBV6-2/TRBV6-3 | NA | 12 | TGTGCCAGTAGTCTAGTGACAGATACGAAGTATTTT | CASSLVTDTKYF
TRBJ2-5 | TRBD2 | TRBV11-2 | NA | 15 | TGTGCCAGCAGTACCAGGTTAGCGGGAGGCGAGACCCAGTACTTC | CASSTRLAGGETQYF
TRBJ2-3 | NA | TRBV21-1 | NA | 19 | TGCGCCAACAGCAAGGTGATGGGACTAGCGGGTTCGTACACAGATACGCAGTATTTT | CANSKVMGLAGSYTDTQYF
TRBJ1-5 | TRBD1 | TRBV11-2 | NA | 13 | TGTGCGACCTCCCGGGACAGGCGTCAGCCCCAGCATTTT | CATSRDRRQPQHF
TRBJ1-6 | NA | TRBV5-4 | NA | 12 | TGTGTCAGGAGCTATAGGGGTTCACCCCTCCACTTT | CVRSYRGSPLHF
TRBJ1-1 | NA | TRBV4-3 | NA | 14 | TGCGTCAGGAGCCAAGGAACACTTAACACTGAAGTTTTCTTT | CVRSQGTLNTEVFF
TRBJ1-2 | NA | TRBV20-1 | many | 14 | TGCAGTGCTAGTAGCTCCCGACAGGCCTATGGCTACACCTTC | CSASSSRQAYGYTF
TRBJ2-1 | TRBD2 | TRBV11-3 | NA | 17 | TGTGCCAGCAGCTTAGAGCTGATTTGCGGGAGCCACAATGAGCAGTTTTTC | CASSLELICGSHNEQFF
TRBJ2-7 | NA | TRBV11-2 | NA | 14 | TGTGTCAACAGCTCAAAGTCGGGGTTCTACGAACAGTACTTC | CVNSSKSGFYEQYF
TRBJ1-2 | NA | TRBV7-9 | NA | 15 | TGTAACAGCAGCTTAGCGTTGGTGGTCGACTATGGCTACACCTTC | CNSSLALVVDYGYTF
TRBJ2-6 | NA | TRBV6-1 | once | 18 | TGTGCCAGCAATGAAGGTGGAAGGAGTGGGGTCTGGGCCAACGTCCTGACTTTC | CASNEGGRSGVWANVLTF
TRBJ2-1 | TRBD1 | TRBV9 | NA | 15 | TGTGCAAGCAGCCCTCGGACAGGGTTCTATAATGAGCAGTTCTTC | CASSPRTGFYNEQFF
TRBJ2-5 | TRBD2 | TRBV28 | few | 14 | TGTGCCAGCCAAACCGGGGGGGGCCAAGAGACCCAGTACTTC | CASQTGGGQETQYF
TRBJ1-1 | NA | TRBV4-1 | NA | 20 | TGCGCCAGCAGCCAAGATAGTGGCGATCCCAGGGGCCGGTGGAGCACTGAAGCCTTCTTT | CASSQDSGDPRGRWSTEAFF
TRBJ1-1 | NA | TRBV29-1 | NA | 12 | TGCAGCGCACTTGGGGGGGCACCTGAAGCTTTCTTT | CSALGGAPEAFF
TRBJ2-6 | NA | TRBV18 | NA | 16 | TGTGCCAGCTCACCAAAGCCAGGCTCTGGGGCCAACGTCCTGACTTTC | CASSPKPGSGANVLTF
TRBJ2-7 | NA | TRBV10-2 | NA | 15 | TGCGCCACCCGGTGGGCGGAACGGAACCCCTACGAGCAGTACTTC | CATRWAERNPYEQYF
TRBJ2-3 | TRBD2 | TRBV11-2 | NA | 16 | TGTGCCAGCAGCTTCAGAGCGGGAGCTTCCACAGATACGCAGTATTTT | CASSFRAGASTDTQYF
TRBJ1-3 | TRBD1 | TRBV11-2 | NA | 15 | TGTGCCAGCAGCTCAGGAGGACAGGGCAAAAACACCATATATTTT | CASSSGGQGKNTIYF
TRBJ2-7 | NA | TRBV20-1 | NA | 13 | TGCAGGGCTAGTGCGACAGAGGCCTACGAGCAGTACTTC | CRASATEAYEQYF
TRBJ1-2 | NA | TRBV11-1 | NA | 14 | TGTACCAGCAGCTCACAGGGCCCTCTCTATGGCTACGCCTTC | CTSSSQGPLYGYAF
TRBJ1-2 | NA | TRBV5-4 | NA | 12 | TGTGCCTCCCCGGCAGGGAGCGATGGCTACACATTC | CASPAGSDGYTF
TRBJ1-2 | TRBD1 | TRBV4-2 | many | 14 | TGTGCCAGCAGCCCGACAGGACAGGGTGCGATGGGGACCTTC | CASSPTGQGAMGTF
TRBJ1-1 | NA | TRBV20-1 | NA | 15 | TGCAGTGCTAGAGATTTCATGGCCTCGAACACTGTAGCTTTCTTT | CSARDFMASNTVAFF
TRBJ1-1 | NA | TRBV11-2 | NA | 13 | TGTGCCAGCAGCTTAGATATCCGGGGAGGAACTTTCTTT | CASSLDIRGGTFF
TRBJ1-1 | NA | TRBV20-1 | NA | 13 | TGCAGTGTTAGTCTTAGCCTCAACACTGAAGCTCTCTTT | CSVSLSLNTEALF
TRBJ1-1 | TRBD1 | TRBV28 | NA | 14 | TGTACCAGCAGGGAGACAGGGGGCCTGGGTGAAGCTTTCTTT | CTSRETGGLGEAFF
TRBJ2-7 | TRBD1 | TRBV28 | NA | 15 | TGTGCCAGGAGCTCCCCGGGACAGGGTTCCTATGAGCAGTACTTC | CARSSPGQGSYEQYF
TRBJ1-5 | NA | TRBV6-1 | many | 13 | TGTGCCAGCAGTGAAAACGGTAATCAGCCCCAGCATTTT | CASSENGNQPQHF
TRBJ1-6 | TRBD1 | TRBV5-1 | once | 16 | TGCGCCGGCAGCTTGGAACTAGGGACAGGGAGTTCACCCCTCCACTTT | CAGSLELGTGSSPLHF
TRBJ2-3 | NA | TRBV20-1 | NA | 12 | TGCAGTGGAGGACGGAGCAATCAGCTCCAGTATTTT | CSGGRSNQLQYF
TRBJ2-1 | NA | TRBV11-2 | once | 14 | TGTCCCAGCAGCTTAGTGACAGGTGTCTTAGGTAAGTTCTTC | CPSSLVTGVLGKFF